This T cell receptor beta chain was found in a study of blood T cell repertoires in COVID-19. The protocol was immunoSEQ multiplex PCR, while the TCRdb copy is restricted to in-frame clones and leaves out a portion. The sample consists of approximately 200,000 clones, roughly 88% of them appearing once. V lost 1 base and J 7 bases, leaving 5 bases between the germline ends. Germline V gene data show CDR1 as SGHDN and CDR2 as FVKESK. The CDR3 runs to 13 residues. This clone was seen a single time. The sample consisted of peripheral blood. The chain carries TRBV14 and TRBJ1-6; D not resolved. The source of this sequence is a man in his sixties with acute or convalescent COVID-19. CDR3 coding DNA: TGTGCCAGCAGCCAAGTAAAAAATTCACCCCTCCACTTT. It translates to CASSQVKNSPLHF. Based on the CDR3 plus reference TRBV14 and TRBJ1-6, the full variable domain is EAGVTQFPSHSVIEKGQTVTLRCDPISGHDNLYWYRRVMGKEIKFLLHFVKESKQDESGMPNNRFLAERTGGTYSTLKVQPAELEDSGVYFCASSQVKNSPLHFGNGTRLTVT.